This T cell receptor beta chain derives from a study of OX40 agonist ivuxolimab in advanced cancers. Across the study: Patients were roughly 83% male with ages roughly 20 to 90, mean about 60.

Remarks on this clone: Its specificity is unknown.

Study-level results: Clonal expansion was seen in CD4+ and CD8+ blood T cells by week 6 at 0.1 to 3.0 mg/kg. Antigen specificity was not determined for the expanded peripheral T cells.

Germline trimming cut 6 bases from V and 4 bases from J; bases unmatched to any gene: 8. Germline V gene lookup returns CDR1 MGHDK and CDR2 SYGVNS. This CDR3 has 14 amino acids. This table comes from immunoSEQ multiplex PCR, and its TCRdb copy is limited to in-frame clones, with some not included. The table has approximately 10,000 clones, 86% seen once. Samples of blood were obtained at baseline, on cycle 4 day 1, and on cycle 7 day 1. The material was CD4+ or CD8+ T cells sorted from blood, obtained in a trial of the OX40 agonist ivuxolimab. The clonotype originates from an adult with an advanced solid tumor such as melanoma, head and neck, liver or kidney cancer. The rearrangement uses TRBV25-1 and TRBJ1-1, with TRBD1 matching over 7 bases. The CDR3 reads CASSGQAGGTEAFF. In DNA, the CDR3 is TGTGCCAGCAGCGGACAGGCCGGAGGCACTGAAGCTTTCTTT.